This T cell receptor beta chain was recorded in a study of blood T cell repertoires in COVID-19. This CDR3 is built from 15 residues. From germline, CDR1 is MDHEN and CDR2 SYDVKM. The V and J ends lost 8 bases and 6 bases respectively, with 20 bases between them. The repertoire was sequenced with immunoSEQ multiplex PCR; TCRdb's copy has only in-frame clones and lacks some. The repertoire consists of approximately 470,000 clones, with about 90% occurring once and the leading ten covering about 0.65%. Sequenced input: PBMCs or T cells enriched from blood (not recorded which). The chain joins TRBV28 to TRBJ1-5; a possible D gene is TRBD1 (5 bases). The TCR sequence derives from a woman between 18 and 29 years old who had recovered from COVID-19. The CDR3: CASLPPPWGGQPQHF. In DNA, the CDR3 is TGTGCCAGCCTTCCTCCACCCTGGGGCGGTCAGCCCCAGCATTTT.